Following are 27 T cell receptor beta chains from one sample sequenced in a study of blood T cell repertoires in COVID-19. The protocol was immunoSEQ multiplex PCR, while the TCRdb copy is restricted to in-frame clones and leaves out a portion. The sample shows about 64,000 clones, more than 60% of them seen only once. The sequencing sample was made of peripheral blood. The source of these receptors is a human donor in a cohort sampled during active COVID-19.

The J gene is TRBJ2-2, the V gene TRBV11-3, with a possible D match to TRBD1 (6 bases). Germline V gene data show CDR1 as SGHNT and CDR2 as YENEEA. This CDR3 has 15 residues. V lost 5 bases and J 0 bases, leaving 10 bases between the germline ends. CDR3: CASSPGQSNTGELFF. The CDR3 DNA is TGTGCCAGCAGCCCCGGACAGTCGAACACCGGGGAGCTGTTTTTT.

Only a few counts were recorded for this clone. This CDR3 is CASSLNRVNGELFF. The CDR3 DNA reads TGCGCCAGCAGCCTCAACAGGGTGAACGGGGAGCTGTTTTTT. This chain links TRBV4-3 with TRBJ2-2; D may be TRBD1 (6 bases). Germline V gene data show CDR1 as LGHNA and CDR2 as YSLEER. V was clipped by 4 bases and J by 7 bases, with 13 bases between them. This CDR3 contains 14 residues.

The chain couples TRBV19 to TRBJ2-1, with 10 positions matching TRBD2. V lost 7 bases to trimming and J lost 4 bases; unmatched junction nucleotides: 10. Germline-derived CDR1 and CDR2 are LNHDA and SQIVND (reference sequence). This CDR3 has 16 residues. The CDR3 DNA follows: TGTGCCAGTATGGGAAACAGCGGGAGGGCTTACAATGAGCAGTTCTTC. It encodes CASMGNSGRAYNEQFF. Supplemented by reference TRBV19 and TRBJ2-1, the full variable domain reads DGGITQSPKYLFRKEGQNVTLSCEQNLNHDAMYWYRQDPGQGLRLIYYSQIVNDFQKGDIAEGYSVSREKKESFPLTVTSAQKNPTAFYLCASMGNSGRAYNEQFFGPGTRLTVL.

J is TRBJ2-5 and V is TRBV24-1, with 10 bases aligning to TRBD2. The CDR3 has 15 residues. Trimming removed 4 bases from V and 7 bases from J; junction bases left unmatched: 8. The germline CDR1 and CDR2 sequences are KGHDR and SFDVKD. The CDR3 DNA follows: TGTGCCACCAGTGAGGGACTAGCGAACTGGGCGACCCAGTACTTC. This translates into CATSEGLANWATQYF.

The rearrangement links TRBV7-6 to TRBJ2-7; 13 bases match TRBD2. The length of the CDR3 is 17 residues. V lost 5 bases to trimming and J lost 1 base; unmatched junction nucleotides: 8. Per germline, CDR1 SGHVS and CDR2 FNYEAQ. Here the CDR3 reads CASSKGLAGDHSYEQYF. In DNA form, the CDR3 reads TGTGCCAGCAGCAAAGGACTAGCGGGAGACCATTCCTACGAGCAGTACTTC. The variable domain in full, with the rest retrieved from reference TRBV7-6 and TRBJ2-7, is GAGVSQSPRYKVTKRGQDVALRCDPISGHVSLYWYRQALGQGPEFLTYFNYEAQQDKSGLPNDRFSAERPEGSISTLTIQRTEQRDSAMYRCASSKGLAGDHSYEQYFGPGTRLTVT.

The CDR3 DNA follows: TGTGCCAGCAGCTTAGGGGCTTGGCCCAGGCTAAACTCCTACGAGCAGTACTTC. It codes for CASSLGAWPRLNSYEQYF. The gene calls are TRBV7-2 and TRBJ2-7; no reliable D call. Germline V lookup: CDR1 SGHTA, CDR2 FQGNSA. Trimming took 1 base from V and 0 from J, leaving 19 bases between them. This CDR3 region has 18 residues.

The chain has TRBV19 and TRBJ2-1, with D possibly matching TRBD2 (7 bases). The V end lost 7 bases, the J end lost 8 bases, and 24 bases lay between the germline ends. Germline V gene lookup returns CDR1 LNHDA and CDR2 SQIVND (reference sequence). The CDR3 has 16 residues. The CDR3 nucleotides are TGTGCCAGTACACAAGGGGGGGCAGGATATTACGATGAGCAGTTCTTC. Amino acids: CASTQGGAGYYDEQFF.

The genes are TRBV4-3 and TRBJ2-1, with 9 bases lining up with TRBD2. The germline V gene has CDR1 LGHNA and CDR2 YSLEER. The trim removed 2 bases at V and 0 bases at J, leaving 17 bases unmatched. There are 21 residues in the CDR3. The CDR3 DNA reads TGCGCCAGCAGCCAATATACGTCAGCGGGAGGACTCATGAGCTCCTACAATGAGCAGTTCTTC. Protein sequence: CASSQYTSAGGLMSSYNEQFF.

CDR3 residues: CASSLVADISYEQYF. Written as DNA, the CDR3 is TGTGCCAGCAGCTTGGTCGCGGACATCTCCTACGAGCAGTACTTC. V and J are TRBV5-8 and TRBJ2-7; a possible D gene is TRBD1 (5 bases). The length of the CDR3 is 15 residues. CDR1 and CDR2 (germline): SGHTS, YDEGEE. The germline V and J ends were trimmed by 0 bases and 0 bases, with 10 bases remaining between them.

The J gene is TRBJ2-5, the V gene TRBV2; no clear D. CDR1 and CDR2 from the germline V gene are SNHLY and FYNNEI. V dropped 4 bases and J dropped 13 bases, with 13 bases sitting between them. CDR3 size: 11 residues. CDR3 residues: CASSVVATWYF. The CDR3 DNA follows: TGTGCCAGCAGTGTGGTGGCGACTTGGTACTTC.

J is TRBJ1-1 and V is TRBV7-9; 8 nucleotides match TRBD1. Germline V CDR1 and CDR2: SEHNR, FQNEAQ (reference sequence). Unmatched junction bases numbered 15, after V lost 8 bases and J lost 4 bases. The length of the CDR3 is 16 residues. The CDR3, as DNA: TGTGCCAGCGTACGACAGGGGCTGGGGTCGGTCACTGAAGCTTTCTTT. This translates into CASVRQGLGSVTEAFF. Full variable domain (missing parts from reference TRBV7-9 and TRBJ1-1): DTGVSQNPRHKITKRGQNVTFRCDPISEHNRLYWYRQTLGQGPEFLTYFQNEAQLEKSRLLSDRFSAERPKGSFSTLEIQRTEQGDSAMYLCASVRQGLGSVTEAFFGQGTRLTVV.

The V and J genes are TRBV19 and TRBJ1-3, with no clear D. Germline lookup yields CDR1 LNHDA and CDR2 SQIVND (reference sequence). Trimming took 5 bases from V and 2 from J, leaving 7 bases between them. The CDR3 has 13 residues. The CDR3 DNA is TGTGCCAGTAGTGCGCGTACTGGAAACACCATATATTTT. This translates into CASSARTGNTIYF.

The chain is built from TRBV6-5 and TRBJ2-1, with 12 bases that match TRBD1. Germline V gene data show CDR1 as MNHEY and CDR2 as SVGAGI. The V segment lost 2 bases and the J segment 5 bases; nucleotides outside the gene matches: 1. This CDR3 has 15 residues. CDR3 bases: TGTGCCAGCAGTTACGGGACAGGGGGCCACAATGAGCAGTTCTTC. Amino acids: CASSYGTGGHNEQFF.

The V and J genes are TRBV27 and TRBJ1-1; D perhaps matches TRBD1 (5 bases). Germline loops: CDR1 MNHEY, CDR2 SMNVEV (reference sequence). V dropped 8 bases and J dropped 4 bases, with 14 bases sitting between them. CDR3 length equals 13 residues. CDR3 sequence reads: CASRAGGGTEAFF. The CDR3 DNA sequence: TGTGCCAGCCGGGCCGGGGGAGGCACTGAAGCTTTCTTT.

The chain recombines TRBV5-1 with TRBJ2-7, with TRBD1 matching over 10 bases. CDR1 and CDR2 (germline): SGHRS, YFSETQ. CDR3 length: 16 residues. V dropped 4 bases and J dropped 5; count of bases not matched to a gene: 12. As DNA, the CDR3 is TGCGCCAGCAGCACGAGACAGGGGGCGCGTTGGGACGAGCAGTACTTC. Translated, it gives CASSTRQGARWDEQYF.

The chain links TRBV4-3 to TRBJ2-3; 10 positions match TRBD1. After removal of 1 base from V and 1 base from J, the junction contained 5 bases not matched to a gene. Germline V lookup: CDR1 LGHNA, CDR2 YSLEER. The CDR3 length is 17 residues. CDR3 in amino acids: CASSQATGTGGTDTQYF. In DNA, the CDR3 is TGCGCCAGCAGCCAAGCCACCGGGACAGGGGGCACAGATACGCAGTATTTT.

The rearrangement joins TRBV28 to TRBJ1-3; possibly TRBD1 for D (6 bases). Trimming cost V 4 bases and J 0 bases, with 16 bases left between them. Germline V gene data show CDR1 as MDHEN and CDR2 as SYDVKM. The CDR3 spans 17 residues. Here the CDR3 DNA reads TGTGCCAGCAGTTCCTTCAGGGGCAGGAGCTCTGGAAACACCATATATTTT. Translated, it gives CASSSFRGRSSGNTIYF.

The chain is built from TRBV6-4 and TRBJ2-1; 12 bases line up with TRBD2. V lost 4 bases to trimming and J lost 6 bases; unmatched junction nucleotides: 4. The V gene's germline CDR1 is MRHNA and CDR2 SNTAGT. This CDR3 spans 15 amino acids. The DNA for the CDR3 is TGTGCCAGCAGTGCTACTAGCGGGGGGCTCAATGAGCAGTTCTTC. Its protein is CASSATSGGLNEQFF.

The CDR3 reads CASSLWAQETQYF. CDR3 sequence (DNA): TGTGCCAGCAGCCTGTGGGCGCAGGAGACCCAGTACTTC. The chain employs TRBV11-2 and TRBJ2-5; D remains unclear. Trimming took off 5 bases at V and 5 bases at J, with 12 bases between the two ends. The length of the CDR3 is 13 residues. Looked up from germline, CDR1 is SGHAT and CDR2 is FQNNGV. Variable domain in full (rest from reference TRBV11-2 and TRBJ2-5): EAGVAQSPRYKIIEKRQSVAFWCNPISGHATLYWYQQILGQGPKLLIQFQNNGVVDDSQLPKDRFSAERLKGVDSTLKIQPAKLEDSAVYLCASSLWAQETQYFGPGTRLLVL.

The V and J genes are TRBV5-4 and TRBJ2-7, with 8 positions matching TRBD2. V lost 4 bases, J lost 3 bases, and 12 bases stayed unmatched. In germline, CDR1 is SGHNT, CDR2 YYREEE (reference sequence). CDR3 length: 16 residues. CDR3: CASSTLLAEAVYEQYF. The CDR3 DNA sequence: TGTGCCAGCAGCACCCTACTAGCGGAGGCGGTCTACGAGCAGTACTTC.

The chain links TRBV11-2 to TRBJ2-1; 7 bases line up with TRBD2. Germline V CDR1 and CDR2: SGHAT, FQNNGV. Trimming removed 3 bases from V and 7 bases from J; junction bases left unmatched: 15. The CDR3 is 17 amino acids. The CDR3 reads CASSLRGAGAGDNEQFF. CDR3 DNA: TGTGCCAGCAGCTTGAGAGGGGCTGGTGCGGGAGATAATGAGCAGTTCTTC.

This clone was seen more than once but under ten times. The rearrangement links TRBV2 to TRBJ1-1; 7 bases are a match to TRBD1. The germline gives CDR1 SNHLY, CDR2 FYNNEI. With V trimmed by 9 bases and J by 1 base, 5 bases remained unmatched. CDR3 length equals 13 residues. CDR3 sequence (DNA): TGTGCCAGGGGACAGAGGGCGAACACTGAAGCTTTCTTT. This encodes CARGQRANTEAFF. Full variable domain (rest looked up from reference TRBV2 and TRBJ1-1): EPEVTQTPSHQVTQMGQEVILRCVPISNHLYFYWYRQILGQKVEFLVSFYNNEISEKSEIFDDQFSVERPDGSNFTLKIRSTKLEDSAMYFCARGQRANTEAFFGQGTRLTVV.

The J gene is TRBJ2-1, the V gene TRBV7-3; TRBD2 agrees at 10 bases. The trim removed 5 bases at V and 1 base at J, leaving 5 bases unmatched. The CDR3 contains 16 residues. CDR1 and CDR2 (germline): SGHTA, FQGTGA. The DNA of the CDR3 is TGTGCCAGCAGCGGAGCGGGAGGGCTGTCCTACAATGAGCAGTTCTTC. It translates to CASSGAGGLSYNEQFF.

V and J are TRBV18 and TRBJ2-7, with 11 bases matching TRBD2. This CDR3 contains 15 residues. Trimming cost V 6 bases and J 2 bases; bases outside gene matches: 6. The germline CDR1 and CDR2 sequences are KGHSH and LQKENI. DNA of the CDR3: TGTGCCAGCTCCCGGGGACTAGCGGAAGCCTACGAGCAGTACTTC. Encoded protein: CASSRGLAEAYEQYF. The full variable domain, completed using reference TRBV18 and TRBJ2-7, is NAGVMQNPRHLVRRRGQEARLRCSPMKGHSHVYWYRQLPEEGLKFMVYLQKENIIDESGMPKERFSAEFPKEGPSILRIQQVVRGDSAAYFCASSRGLAEAYEQYFGPGTRLTVT.

The chain uses TRBV5-6 and TRBJ2-3, with 10 bases matching TRBD1. There are 17 residues in the CDR3. Per germline, CDR1 SGHDT and CDR2 YYEEEE. V lost 2 bases to trimming and J lost 7 bases; unmatched junction nucleotides: 13. The CDR3: CASSFYSPGQGRNTQYF. CDR3 nucleotides: TGTGCCAGCAGCTTCTACTCCCCGGGACAGGGGAGGAATACGCAGTATTTT.

CDR3 DNA: TGTGCCACCGCCCCCGGGACAGGGGCCTACGAGCAGTACTTC. It encodes CATAPGTGAYEQYF. The genes are TRBV24-1 and TRBJ2-7, with TRBD1 identical over 10 bases. This CDR3 is 14 amino acids long. With V trimmed by 9 bases and J by 2 bases, 6 bases remained unmatched. Germline lookup yields CDR1 KGHDR and CDR2 SFDVKD.

A single count supports this clone. One junction end does not reproduce the germline sequence, and a read error may be involved. This chain links TRBV11-2 with TRBJ2-3; 7 bases are a match to TRBD2. CDR3 size: 15 residues. The germline V gene encodes CDR1 SGHAT and CDR2 FQNNGV. DNA for the CDR3: TGTGCCACCAGCGGGGAGAAGCCTAGCACAGATACGCAGTATTTT. Amino acid sequence: CATSGEKPSTDTQYF.